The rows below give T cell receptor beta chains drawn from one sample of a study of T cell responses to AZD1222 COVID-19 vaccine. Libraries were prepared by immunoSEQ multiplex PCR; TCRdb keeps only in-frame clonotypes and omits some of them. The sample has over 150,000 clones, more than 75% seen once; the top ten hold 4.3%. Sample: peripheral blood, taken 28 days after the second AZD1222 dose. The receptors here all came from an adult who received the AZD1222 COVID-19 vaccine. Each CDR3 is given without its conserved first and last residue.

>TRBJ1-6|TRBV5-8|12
ASSSGLFNSPLH
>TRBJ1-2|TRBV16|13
ASSQSRDSYYGYT
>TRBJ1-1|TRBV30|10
AWTGLGTEAF
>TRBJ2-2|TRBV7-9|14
ASSSWRGSNTGELF
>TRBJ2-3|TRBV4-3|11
ASSQEDWDTQY
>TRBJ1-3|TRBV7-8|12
ASRNGGTGNTIY
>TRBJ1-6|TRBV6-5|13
ASSYSKGPGSPLH
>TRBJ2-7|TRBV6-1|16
ASSEALSGQGSSYEQY
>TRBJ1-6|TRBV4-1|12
ASSQEGGNSPLH
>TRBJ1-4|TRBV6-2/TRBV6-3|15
ASSLTRGQRRGEKLF
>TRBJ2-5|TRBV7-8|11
ASSYDRAETQY
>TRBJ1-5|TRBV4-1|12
ASSLGRGGEPQH
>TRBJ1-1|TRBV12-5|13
ASGLVGTRDAEAF
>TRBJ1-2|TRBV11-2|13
ASTQGDRGNYGYT
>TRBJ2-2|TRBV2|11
AGQGRYTGELF
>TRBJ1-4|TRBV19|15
ASSSPHPGQGVEKLF
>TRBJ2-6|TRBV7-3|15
ASSLTPRPTGANVLT
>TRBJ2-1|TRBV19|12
ASSKPGLNNEQF
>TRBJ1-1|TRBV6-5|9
ASARQQEAF
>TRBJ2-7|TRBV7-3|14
ASSPQWRADSYEQY
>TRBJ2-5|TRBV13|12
ASSQPGNQETQY
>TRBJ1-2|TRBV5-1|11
ASSPGQAYGYT
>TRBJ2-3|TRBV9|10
ASSARTDTQY
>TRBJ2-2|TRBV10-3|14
ATCTERGANTGELF
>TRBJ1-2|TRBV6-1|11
ASSEAGQYGYT
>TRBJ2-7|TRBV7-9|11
ASSLGDSGEQY
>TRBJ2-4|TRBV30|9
AAGGGNIQY
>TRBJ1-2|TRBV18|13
ASQYGQGANYGYT
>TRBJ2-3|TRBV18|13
ASSPNRPRTDTQY
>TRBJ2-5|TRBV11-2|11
ASQRGGEETQY
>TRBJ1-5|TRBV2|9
ASSGTGAES
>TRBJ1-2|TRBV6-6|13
ASSYEGDANYGYT
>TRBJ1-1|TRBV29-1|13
SVLPTGILSGEAF
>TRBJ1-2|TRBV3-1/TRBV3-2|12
ASSQPASTYGYT
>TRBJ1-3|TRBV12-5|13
ASGSGQHSGNTIY
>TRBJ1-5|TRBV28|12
ASSLWGGNQPQH
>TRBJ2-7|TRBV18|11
ASSPGVAYEQY
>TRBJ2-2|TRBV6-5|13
ASSRDLPNTGELF
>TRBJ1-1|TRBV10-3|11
ATSGQEETEAF
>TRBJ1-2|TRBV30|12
AWSGGQSDYGYT
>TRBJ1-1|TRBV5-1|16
ASSLQGRGFRGNTEAF
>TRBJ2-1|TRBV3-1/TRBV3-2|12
ASTRGESINEQF
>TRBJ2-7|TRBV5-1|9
ASSSTTEQY
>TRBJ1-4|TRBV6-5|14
ASSSRLGQGKEKLF